This T cell receptor (beta chain) was identified during a study of neurological immune-mediated disorders. V shed 2 bases, J shed 4 bases, and the junction held 4 bases outside the gene matches. The CDR3 totals 15 residues. The V gene's germline CDR1 is MDHEN and CDR2 SYDVKM. TCRdb re-called the 5' RACE reads through MiXCR, storing one row per CDR3 protein. Counted here are some 16,000 distinct CDR3 sequences, around 9.7% occurring once; the ten biggest clones make up more than 35%. J is TRBJ2-1 and V is TRBV28; 8 bases align to TRBD2. Input material: CD8+ T cells from blood. The receptor's source is a man in his fifties in good health. CDR3 protein: CASSLISGKYNEQFF. CDR3 coding DNA: TGTGCCAGCAGTTTAATTAGCGGGAAGTACAATGAGCAGTTCTTC.